Presented here are 4 T cell receptor beta chains from one specimen sequenced in a study of blood T cell repertoires in COVID-19. Assay: immunoSEQ multiplex PCR; the TCRdb copy retains only in-frame clones and omits some. There are approximately 150,000 clones in the sample; about 90% occur only once, and about 4.6% lies in the top ten. The source material was peripheral blood. The receptors derive from a woman aged 55-69 years with active or convalescent COVID-19.

The V gene is TRBV3-1 (or the pseudogene TRBV3-2), the J gene TRBJ2-7, with D maybe TRBD1 (5 bases). This CDR3 contains 13 residues. Germline V CDR1 and CDR2: LGHDT, YNNKEL (reference sequence). Trimming pared 6 bases from V and 5 bases from J, leaving 14 bases between. The CDR3 DNA reads as TGTGCCAGCAGTTCAGATCCAGGGAACGAGCAGTACTTC. Its protein is CASSSDPGNEQYF.

The rearrangement links TRBV12-3 or TRBV12-4 to TRBJ1-6; 7 nucleotides align to TRBD1. With V trimmed by 5 bases and J by 6 bases, 1 base remained unmatched. CDR3 size: 13 residues. This CDR3 is CASSTGVNSPLHF. The CDR3 DNA is TGTGCCAGCAGTACAGGGGTTAATTCACCCCTCCACTTT.

The chain recombines TRBV19 with TRBJ1-5; 10 nucleotides agree with TRBD1. Germline lookup yields CDR1 LNHDA and CDR2 SQIVND (reference sequence). This CDR3 is 17 amino acids long. The V gene end was trimmed by 7 bases and the J gene end by 0 bases; junction bases not matched to a gene: 9. CDR3 sequence: CASTLGQGMGSNQPQHF. Here the CDR3 DNA reads TGTGCCAGTACCCTGGGACAGGGGATGGGTAGCAATCAGCCCCAGCATTTT.

The CDR3 nucleotides are TGTGCCAGCAGCCTGGGACTAGCCCTGGGGGAGACCCAGTACTTC. Amino acids: CASSLGLALGETQYF. The V call is TRBV5-6, the J call TRBJ2-5, with 9 bases matching TRBD2. V lost 4 bases to trimming and J lost 5 bases; unmatched junction nucleotides: 9. This CDR3 is 15 amino acids long. Per germline, CDR1 SGHDT and CDR2 YYEEEE.